This TCR beta chain originates from a study of blood T cells in healthy people across ages. The study, taken as a whole, reports: Versus aged donors, long-lived donors had higher diversity and more naive CD4+ cells.

CDR3 length: 13 amino acids. Unmatched junction bases numbered 7, after V lost 11 bases and J lost 0 bases. The use of a sample-barcoded 5' primer and a J-beta primer mix characterized a second PCR of about 7 to 12 cycles. Each CDR3 protein gets one entry after TCRdb re-called the 5' RACE reads with MiXCR. The table records 1.5 million to 2 million distinct CDR3 sequences, 40% to 55% of them present only once. Regarding this clonotype: What it binds is not known.

The material sequenced was blood. This rearrangement joins TRBV12-3 or TRBV12-4 to TRBJ2-7, with 7 bases fitting TRBD2. The sequence was collected from a woman between 35 and 50 years old in good health. Here the CDR3 reads CACGGPSSYEQYF. The CDR3 nucleotides are TGTGCCTGCGGGGGTCCATCCTCCTACGAGCAGTACTTC.